Listed below are T cell receptor beta chains from one sample, sequenced in a study of blood T cell repertoires in COVID-19. The protocol was immunoSEQ multiplex PCR, while the TCRdb copy is restricted to in-frame clones and leaves out a portion. This sample has about 70,000 clones, with roughly four fifths found just once. The sample comprised peripheral blood. Every receptor here comes from a woman in her 70s with acute or convalescent COVID-19. Both conserved end residues are part of each CDR3. The order of the fields is D gene, clone size, J gene, V gene, CDR3 DNA, CDR3 protein. D genes are given only for firm matches. A clone size is listed for some rows: how often the clone was seen (once, few, many), or a class if it is expanded.

>TRBD2|.|TRBJ2-3|TRBV5-1
TGCGCCAGCAGCTTGGACGGGGGGAGCACAGATACGCAGTATTTT
CASSLDGGSTDTQYF
>TRBD2|.|TRBJ2-1|TRBV10-1
TGCGCCAGCAGTGAGTCGTTGCGGGAGGGTAACAATGAGCAGTTCTTC
CASSESLREGNNEQFF
>.|.|TRBJ2-3|TRBV5-1
TGCGCCAGCAGCCTACGACAGATCTCTAGCACAGATACGCAGTATTTT
CASSLRQISSTDTQYF
>.|.|TRBJ1-1|TRBV29-1
TGCAGCCTTTCCAGGGGTTTTGACACTGAAGCTTTCTTT
CSLSRGFDTEAFF
>TRBD1|.|TRBJ1-4|TRBV6-5
TGTGCCAGCAGTTACAGGACAGGGGCGGGTGAAAAACTGTTTTTT
CASSYRTGAGEKLFF
>.|.|TRBJ2-7|TRBV6-2/TRBV6-3
TGTGCCAGCAGTTACATCGGGACATGGCAAGAGCAGTACTTC
CASSYIGTWQEQYF
>TRBD1|.|TRBJ1-5|TRBV19
TGTGCCAGCGCGACAGGGACGGTAAGCAATCAGCCCCAGCATTTT
CASATGTVSNQPQHF
>TRBD1|.|TRBJ1-1|TRBV3-1/TRBV3-2
TGTGCCAGCAGCCAAGAGAGGGGGACAGGCACTGAAGCTTTCTTT
CASSQERGTGTEAFF
>TRBD2|.|TRBJ2-5|TRBV28
TGTGCCAGCAGTTCCCCCGCCGCGGCGGGAGCCCAAGAGACCCAGTACTTC
CASSSPAAAGAQETQYF
>TRBD2|.|TRBJ2-2|TRBV5-1
TGCGCCAGCGGGGATTTGGGACTAGCGGGAGGATCGTCCGGGGAGCTGTTTTTT
CASGDLGLAGGSSGELFF
>.|.|TRBJ2-5|TRBV5-1
TGCGCCAGCAGCTACTATAGCGGTCAAGAGACCCAGTACTTC
CASSYYSGQETQYF
>.|.|TRBJ1-2|TRBV3-1/TRBV3-2
TGTGCCAGCAGCCAAGTGCGGGGGCGTGGCTACACCTTC
CASSQVRGRGYTF
>.|.|TRBJ1-5|TRBV15
TGTGCCACCAGCAGAGATACAGGGATTTTAAGCAATCAGCCCCAGCATTTT
CATSRDTGILSNQPQHF
>TRBD1|.|TRBJ2-7|TRBV19
TGTGCCAGTAGTATAGACTTCTTACAGGGGACACGAACCTACGAGCAGTACTTC
CASSIDFLQGTRTYEQYF
>.|.|TRBJ2-1|TRBV9
TGTGCCAGCAGCGCAAGGGGTCATGAGCAGTTCTTC
CASSARGHEQFF
>TRBD1|.|TRBJ2-5|TRBV11-2
TGTGCCAGCAGCGCTCACAGGGGACAAGAGACCCAGTACTTC
CASSAHRGQETQYF
>TRBD2|once|TRBJ2-5|TRBV9
TGTGCCAGCAGCCTAGCGGGAGGTTTGGAGACCCAGTACTTC
CASSLAGGLETQYF
>TRBD2|.|TRBJ2-1|TRBV9
TGTGCCAGCATGAGAGGGAGGGCCGGGTACAATGAGCAGTTCTTC
CASMRGRAGYNEQFF
>.|.|TRBJ1-2|TRBV6-6
TGTGCCAGCAGTTACTCGGAGGGGAACTATGGCTACACCTTC
CASSYSEGNYGYTF
>TRBD1|.|TRBJ1-2|TRBV27
TGTGCCAGCAGTTTTACAGGGGTTATGAGCTATGGCTACACCTTC
CASSFTGVMSYGYTF
>.|few|TRBJ2-6|TRBV27
TGTGCCAGCAGTTTAAGGGGCTCTGGGGCCAACGTCCTGACTTTC
CASSLRGSGANVLTF
>.|once|TRBJ2-3|TRBV5-1
TGCGCCAGCAGCTACCGGGTCACGCAGTATTTT
CASSYRVTQYF